This T cell receptor beta chain was profiled in a study of CD8+ T cells in alopecia areata. Study-wide points: TCR sharing across patients was less clear than in mice, possibly HLA-related. Scalp repertoires also include resident alphabeta T cells from normal skin. Researchers report lesional scalp, most notably alopecia totalis/universalis, outstripped normal scalp in clonality.

RNA extraction was followed by reverse transcription into cDNA, which acted as the sequencing template. TCRdb's copy holds only in-frame clones and misses some; the assay was immunoSEQ multiplex PCR. The table includes about 2,700 clones, less than 75% detected once. This clone was counted only a few times. The antigen remains undetermined. The length of the CDR3 is 10 residues. Trimming stripped 6 bases from V and 7 bases from J, with 5 bases between. Germline assignment: CDR1 SEHNR and CDR2 FQNEAQ (reference sequence). The sequence came from a human donor in good health. Sample: skin. The J gene is TRBJ2-3, the V gene TRBV7-9; D ambiguous. DNA for the CDR3: TGTGCCAGCAGTGTAAATACGCAGTATTTT. Translating gives CASSVNTQYF.